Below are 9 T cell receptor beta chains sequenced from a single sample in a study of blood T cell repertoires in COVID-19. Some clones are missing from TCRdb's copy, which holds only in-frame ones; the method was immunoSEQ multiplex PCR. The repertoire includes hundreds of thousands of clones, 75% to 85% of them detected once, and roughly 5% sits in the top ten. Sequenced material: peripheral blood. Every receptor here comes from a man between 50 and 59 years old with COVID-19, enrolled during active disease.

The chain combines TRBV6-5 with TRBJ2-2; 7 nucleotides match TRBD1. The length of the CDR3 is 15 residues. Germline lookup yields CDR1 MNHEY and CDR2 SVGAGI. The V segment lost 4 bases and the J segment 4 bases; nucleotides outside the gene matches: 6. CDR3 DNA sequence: TGTGCCAGCAGTTCTACAGGGGTTAGCACCGGGGAGCTGTTTTTT. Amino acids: CASSSTGVSTGELFF.

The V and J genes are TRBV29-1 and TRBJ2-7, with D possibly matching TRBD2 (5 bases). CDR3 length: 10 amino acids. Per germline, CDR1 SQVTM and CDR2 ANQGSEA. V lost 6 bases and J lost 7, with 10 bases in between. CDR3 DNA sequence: TGCAGCGTGGAGACGGGAGAGCAGTACTTC. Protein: CSVETGEQYF.

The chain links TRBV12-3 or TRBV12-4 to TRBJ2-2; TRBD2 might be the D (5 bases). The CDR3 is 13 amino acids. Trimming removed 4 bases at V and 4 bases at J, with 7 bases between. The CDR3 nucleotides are TGTGCCAGCAGTTCCCGGGGCACCGGGGAGCTGTTTTTT. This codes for CASSSRGTGELFF.

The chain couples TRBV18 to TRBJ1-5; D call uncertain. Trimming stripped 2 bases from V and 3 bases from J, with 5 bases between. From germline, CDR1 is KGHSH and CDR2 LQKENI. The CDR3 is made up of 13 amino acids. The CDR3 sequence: CASSPALNQPQHF. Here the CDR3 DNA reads TGTGCCAGCTCACCAGCACTCAATCAGCCCCAGCATTTT. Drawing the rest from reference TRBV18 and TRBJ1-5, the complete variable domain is NAGVMQNPRHLVRRRGQEARLRCSPMKGHSHVYWYRQLPEEGLKFMVYLQKENIIDESGMPKERFSAEFPKEGPSILRIQQVVRGDSAAYFCASSPALNQPQHFGDGTRLSIL.

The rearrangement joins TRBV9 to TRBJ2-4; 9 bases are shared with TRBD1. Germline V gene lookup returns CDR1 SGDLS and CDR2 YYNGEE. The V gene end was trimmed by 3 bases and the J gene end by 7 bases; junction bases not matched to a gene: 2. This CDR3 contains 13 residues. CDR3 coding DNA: TGTGCCAGCAGCGGGACAGGGGCGAACATTCAGTACTTC. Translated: CASSGTGANIQYF.

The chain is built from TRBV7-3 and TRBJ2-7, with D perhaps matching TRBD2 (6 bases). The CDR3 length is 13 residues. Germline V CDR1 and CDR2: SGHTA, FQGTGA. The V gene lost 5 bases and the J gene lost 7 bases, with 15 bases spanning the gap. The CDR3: CASSDSHGGEQYF. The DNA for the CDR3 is TGTGCCAGCAGCGACTCGCACGGAGGGGAGCAGTACTTC.

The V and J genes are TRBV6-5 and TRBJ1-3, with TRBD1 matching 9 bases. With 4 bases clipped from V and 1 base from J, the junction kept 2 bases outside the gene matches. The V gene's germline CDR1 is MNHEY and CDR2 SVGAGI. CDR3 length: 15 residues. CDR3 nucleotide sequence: TGTGCCAGCAGTTGGGACAGGGCGTCTGGAAACACCATATATTTT. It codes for CASSWDRASGNTIYF.

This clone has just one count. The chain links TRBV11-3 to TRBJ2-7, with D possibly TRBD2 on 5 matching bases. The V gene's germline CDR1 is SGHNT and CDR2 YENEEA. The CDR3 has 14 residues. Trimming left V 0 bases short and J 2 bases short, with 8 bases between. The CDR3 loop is CASSLDGNTYEQYF. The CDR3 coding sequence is TGTGCCAGCAGCTTAGACGGGAATACCTACGAGCAGTACTTC.

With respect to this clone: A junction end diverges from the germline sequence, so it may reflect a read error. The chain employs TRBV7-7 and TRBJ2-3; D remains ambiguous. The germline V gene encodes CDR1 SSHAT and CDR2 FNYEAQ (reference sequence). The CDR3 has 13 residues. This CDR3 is CASSLGRTDTQYF. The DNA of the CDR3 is TGTGCTAGCAGCTTAGGCAGGACAGATACGCAGTATTTT.